Following are 16 T cell receptor beta chains from one sample sequenced in a study of Ad26.COV2.S vaccination and SARS-CoV-2 variants (dated by TCRdb to the early 2020s). Explained via the paper, the treatment or condition label denotes: 19 received Ad26.COV2.S at low or high dose, single or two shots; about five received placebo; per-sample allocation not given. For vaccine and placebo recipients, repertoires were sequenced using samples collected on day 63 after the first injection. Library generation was performed with the immunoSEQ multiplex PCR assay. This is the immuneACCESS table as TCRdb keeps it, with only in-frame sequences that have V and J called. A part of the clones is gone; compared with another copy, unresolved V genes explain less than half, and the rest is unexplained. The sample has fewer than 500,000 clones on record, roughly 87% of them singletons. Of the sample, around 2.6% falls within the top ten clones.

The material sequenced was peripheral blood, taken in a trial of Ad26.COV2.S vaccine versus placebo. Receptor source: a person aged 18 to 59 who received the Ad26.COV2.S COVID-19 vaccine or a placebo.

This chain uses TRBV11-1 with TRBJ1-5; the D gene is possibly TRBD1 (6 bases). This CDR3 has 14 residues. V was pared by 5 bases and J by 2 bases, with 10 bases between. CDR1 is SGHAT, CDR2 FQDESV, per germline (reference sequence). The CDR3 DNA reads as TGTGCCAGCAGCCAAAGACAGGGCAATCAGCCCCAGCATTTT. Amino acids: CASSQRQGNQPQHF.

The chain carries TRBV7-9 and TRBJ2-3; 14 nucleotides match TRBD2. Unmatched junction bases numbered 6, after V lost 4 bases and J lost 6 bases. Germline V gene data show CDR1 as SEHNR and CDR2 as FQNEAQ (reference sequence). This CDR3 has 16 residues. DNA for the CDR3: TGTGCCAGCAGCTCGACTAGCGGGGGGGCATCGGATACGCAGTATTTT. The encoded protein is CASSSTSGGASDTQYF.

The table lists this clone with a few counts. One end of the junction varies from germline; a read error may be responsible. The rearrangement uses TRBV7-7 and TRBJ2-2; D gene uncertain. CDR3 length: 14 amino acids. Germline CDR1 reads SSHAT; CDR2 reads FNYEAQ (reference sequence). CDR3 nucleotide sequence: TGTGCTAGCAGCGTTCGAACGAGGACCGGGGAGCTGTTTTTT. Its protein product is CASSVRTRTGELFF.

This clone was seen only once. The genes are TRBV5-1 and TRBJ2-5; D possibly corresponds to TRBD1 (5 bases). This CDR3 is 14 amino acids long. V was pared by 5 bases and J by 1 base, with 12 bases between. In germline, CDR1 is SGHRS, CDR2 YFSETQ. CDR3 residues: CASSPQGGQETQYF. The DNA of the CDR3 is TGCGCCAGCAGTCCTCAGGGTGGCCAAGAGACCCAGTACTTC.

This clone has a handful of counts. The chain combines TRBV7-2 with TRBJ1-2, with D unclear. The V gene lost 0 bases and the J gene lost 4 bases, with 15 bases spanning the gap. Germline values: CDR1 SGHTA, CDR2 FQGNSA. The CDR3 runs 16 residues. CDR3 residues: CASSLARGDLSYGYTF. The CDR3 region has the DNA TGTGCCAGCAGCTTAGCCCGGGGAGATCTCAGCTATGGCTACACCTTC.

A single count supports this clone. The junction departs from germline at one end; a sequencing error may be responsible. The J gene is TRBJ2-6, the V gene TRBV29-1; 8 bases line up with TRBD1. CDR1 SQVTM and CDR2 ANQGSEA come from the germline V gene. The CDR3 runs 16 residues. The CDR3: CSVRQGLGSGANVLTF. The CDR3 DNA reads as TGCAGCGTTAGACAGGGGCTTGGCTCTGGGGCCAACGTCCTAACTTTC.

V is TRBV5-1 and J is TRBJ2-7; D tentatively fits TRBD1 or TRBD2 (5 bases each). V lost 3 bases and J 0 bases, leaving 16 bases between the germline ends. In germline, CDR1 is SGHRS, CDR2 YFSETQ. The length of the CDR3 is 16 residues. CDR3 sequence: CASSSGTAESSYEQYF. The CDR3 DNA reads as TGCGCCAGCAGCTCCGGGACGGCAGAATCCTCCTACGAGCAGTACTTC.

The chain carries TRBV4-3 and TRBJ2-7; D may be TRBD2 (5 bases). The V gene lost 1 base and the J gene lost 12 bases, with 13 bases spanning the gap. This CDR3 is built from 12 residues. Germline CDR1 LGHNA, CDR2 YSLEER. The CDR3 sequence: CASSQARGVLYF. DNA of the CDR3: TGCGCCAGCAGCCAAGCCCGGGGTGTATTGTACTTC.

This clone was recorded only once. The V gene is TRBV5-4, the J gene TRBJ1-4; 10 positions match TRBD1. The CDR3 extends over 18 amino acids. Germline assignment: CDR1 SGHNT and CDR2 YYREEE (reference sequence). V was pared by 3 bases and J by 1 base, with 9 bases of the junction left unmatched. The CDR3 nucleotides read TGTGCCAGCAGCTCCCGGGACAGGGGTTCGGGAACTAATGAAAAACTGTTTTTT. Protein sequence: CASSSRDRGSGTNEKLFF.

Written as DNA, the CDR3 is TGTGCCAGCAGCAGAGGCTGGACAGGGGCGAGTGGCTACACCTTC. Its protein is CASSRGWTGASGYTF. The chain has TRBV5-6 and TRBJ1-2; TRBD1 matches 9 bases. V dropped 4 bases and J dropped 7; count of bases not matched to a gene: 11. The CDR3 length is 15 residues. The germline V gene has CDR1 SGHDT and CDR2 YYEEEE.

The V gene is TRBV2, the J gene TRBJ2-3; 11 bases match TRBD2. Germline trimming cut 10 bases from V and 4 bases from J; bases unmatched to any gene: 4. Germline CDR1 reads SNHLY; CDR2 reads FYNNEI. This CDR3 has 13 residues. The CDR3 nucleotides are TGTGCCACCGGACTAGCGGGCGCAGATACGCAGTATTTT. Translated, it gives CATGLAGADTQYF. Full variable domain (missing parts from reference TRBV2 and TRBJ2-3): EPEVTQTPSHQVTQMGQEVILRCVPISNHLYFYWYRQILGQKVEFLVSFYNNEISEKSEIFDDQFSVERPDGSNFTLKIRSTKLEDSAMYFCATGLAGADTQYFGPGTRLTVL.

J is TRBJ1-2 and V is TRBV10-3; no reliable D call. The V and J ends lost 3 bases and 0 bases respectively, with 14 bases between them. This CDR3 has 16 residues. Germline V lookup: CDR1 ENHRY, CDR2 SYGVKD. The CDR3 spells CAISEPPGRANYGYTF. CDR3 DNA sequence: TGTGCCATCAGTGAACCTCCCGGGCGAGCTAACTATGGCTACACCTTC.

V usage is TRBV28 and J usage is TRBJ1-2; D gene uncertain. The CDR3 extends over 15 amino acids. Trimming took off 4 bases at V and 8 bases at J, with 20 bases between the two ends. The germline V gene encodes CDR1 MDHEN and CDR2 SYDVKM. The CDR3 sequence is CASSSTDRARLGYTF. The CDR3 DNA is TGTGCCAGCAGTTCCACCGACCGGGCCCGACTCGGCTACACCTTC.

This chain uses TRBV3-1 (or the pseudogene TRBV3-2) with TRBJ1-2; TRBD1 aligns across 7 bases. The germline gives CDR1 LGHDT, CDR2 YNNKEL (reference sequence). The V gene end was trimmed by 4 bases and the J gene end by 10 bases; junction bases not matched to a gene: 6. CDR3 length equals 12 residues. This CDR3 is CASSLIDRAYTF. The CDR3 DNA is TGTGCCAGCAGCCTTATTGACAGGGCCTACACCTTC.

In nucleotides, the CDR3 is TGTGCCAGCAGCTTAAACGGCAGGGTGGATGGCTACACCTTC. Translated: CASSLNGRVDGYTF. The chain links TRBV7-3 to TRBJ1-2, with D possibly being TRBD1 (5 bases). CDR3 size: 14 residues. V lost 1 base, J lost 6 bases, and 12 bases lay in between. Germline assignment: CDR1 SGHTA and CDR2 FQGTGA.

This clone showed up just once. The chain joins TRBV5-6 to TRBJ1-2; D is possibly TRBD1 (6 bases). V was cut by 3 bases and J by 1 base, with 16 bases left in between. CDR3 size: 16 residues. Germline CDR1 is SGHDT and CDR2 is YYEEEE. The CDR3 DNA reads as TGTGCCAGCAGCTCATTCCGGACAGCTGTTAACTATGGCTACACCTTC. It codes for CASSSFRTAVNYGYTF.